What follows are 27 T cell receptor beta chains derived from one specimen sequenced in a study of shared clonotypes between healthy human individuals. Positive CCR7 selection of CD45RO-negative cells yielded the naive CD8 cells, and terminally differentiated effector memory CD45RA+ cells were excluded. Sequenced by immunoSEQ multiplex PCR; TCRdb stores in-frame clones only, minus some. Of about 2.1 million clones listed, approximately 92% are singletons. The sample comprised naive CD8+ T cells from PBMCs. These receptors originate from a man between 18 and 29 years old in good health. Some clones in this sample may be carry-over from other donors' samples.

The chain recombines TRBV7-8 with TRBJ1-5; no clear D. The CDR3 is 13 amino acids. Trimming shortened V by 1 base and J by 5 bases, and 6 bases separated the two germline ends. Germline CDR1 SGHVS, CDR2 FQNEAQ. This CDR3 is CASSLGTDQPQHF. The CDR3 DNA reads TGTGCCAGCAGCTTAGGGACTGATCAGCCCCAGCATTTT.

In the case of this clone: Other DNA sequences in this sample translate to the same CDR3. The chain employs TRBV9 and TRBJ1-4; perhaps TRBD1 as D (5 bases). The CDR3 runs to 15 residues. Germline CDR1 SGDLS, CDR2 YYNGEE. Trimming removed 8 bases at V and 5 bases at J, with 19 bases between. CDR3 DNA sequence: TGTGCCAGTAGCACCCTTGGGGGACTAAATGAAAAACTGTTTTTT. Protein product: CASSTLGGLNEKLFF.

Here the CDR3 reads CASSYLTGNYGYTF. The CDR3 bases are TGTGCCAGCAGTTACCTCACAGGGAACTATGGCTACACCTTC. The chain carries TRBV28 and TRBJ1-2, with D possibly matching TRBD1 (6 bases). The V and J ends lost 4 bases and 2 bases respectively, with 11 bases between them. Germline-derived CDR1 and CDR2 are MDHEN and SYDVKM. The CDR3 runs 14 residues.

On this clone itself: Other nucleotide sequences in the sample specify the same CDR3. CDR3 DNA: TGTGCCAGCAGCGTAGCAGGGACAGGCGACAATGAGCAGTTCTTC. Translated, it gives CASSVAGTGDNEQFF. This rearrangement joins TRBV9 to TRBJ2-1; 8 bases are a match to TRBD1. From germline, CDR1 is SGDLS and CDR2 YYNGEE. The CDR3 loop spans 15 amino acids. The ends lost 0 bases at V and 5 bases at J; junction bases unmatched: 4.

This rearrangement joins TRBV19 to TRBJ2-7, with a tentative D call TRBD2 (6 bases). CDR3 length: 15 residues. Germline CDR1 reads LNHDA; CDR2 reads SQIVND (reference sequence). With 3 bases removed from V and 2 bases from J, the gap between germline ends came to 14 bases. The CDR3 loop is CASSILGGATYEQYF. CDR3 sequence (DNA): TGTGCCAGTAGTATCCTTGGCGGGGCGACCTACGAGCAGTACTTC.

V and J are TRBV6-5 and TRBJ1-2; D is possibly TRBD1 (6 bases). V was cut by 4 bases and J by 3 bases, with 12 bases left in between. Germline CDR1 and CDR2: MNHEY and SVGAGI. The CDR3 length is 14 residues. Here the CDR3 DNA reads TGTGCCAGCAGTTTCAGGGGATTATACTATGGCTACACCTTC. It specifies CASSFRGLYYGYTF.

The gene calls are TRBV9 and TRBJ2-1; 9 bases are shared with TRBD1. The V segment lost 4 bases and the J segment 9 bases; nucleotides outside the gene matches: 17. Looked up from germline, CDR1 is SGDLS and CDR2 is YYNGEE. CDR3 length equals 17 residues. The CDR3 region has the DNA TGTGCCAGCAGCTCCCGTCCAGTAACAGGGGGCTTTGGTGAGCAGTTCTTC. Its protein is CASSSRPVTGGFGEQFF.

The chain employs TRBV6-5 and TRBJ1-4; D remains ambiguous. This CDR3 has 15 residues. Germline V lookup: CDR1 MNHEY, CDR2 SVGAGI. V was pared by 6 bases and J by 5 bases, with 16 bases between. Written as DNA, the CDR3 is TGTGCCAGCAGGCTGCTGCGGGTCTCGAATGAAAAACTGTTTTTT. This sequence encodes CASRLLRVSNEKLFF.

The chain couples TRBV19 to TRBJ1-4, with a tentative D call TRBD1 (5 bases). CDR3 length equals 15 residues. Germline-derived CDR1 and CDR2 are LNHDA and SQIVND (reference sequence). V was pared by 5 bases and J by 8 bases, with 18 bases between. CDR3 nucleotide sequence: TGTGCCAGTAGTGCAACGATGACAGTACAGGAAAAACTGTTTTTT. Its translation: CASSATMTVQEKLFF.

The rearrangement uses TRBV9 and TRBJ2-3; 8 bases fit TRBD1. V lost 0 bases and J lost 9; bases outside the gene matches: 9. Germline lookup yields CDR1 SGDLS and CDR2 YYNGEE. The CDR3 has 15 residues. CDR3 in DNA: TGTGCCAGCAGCGTAGAAGGCAGGGGGCCATACACGCAGTATTTT. As protein: CASSVEGRGPYTQYF.

This clone showed up just once. The rearrangement uses TRBV4-1 and TRBJ1-3; 7 bases match TRBD1. Looked up from germline, CDR1 is MGHRA and CDR2 is YSYEKL. The CDR3 length is 15 residues. V gave up 2 bases and J gave up 3 bases; unmatched junction bases: 4. The CDR3 nucleotides are TGCGCCAGCAGCCAAATAGGGGACAGTGGAAACACCATATATTTT. Translated, it gives CASSQIGDSGNTIYF.

This chain connects TRBV6-5 to TRBJ1-2; D call uncertain. Trimming shortened V by 6 bases and J by 8 bases, and 10 bases separated the two germline ends. Germline-derived CDR1 and CDR2 are MNHEY and SVGAGI. The CDR3 totals 11 residues. In nucleotides, the CDR3 is TGTGCCAGCAGCTCCGGGTGGGGCTACACCTTC. Translating gives CASSSGWGYTF.

This chain links TRBV6-6 with TRBJ1-5; TRBD1 might be the D (6 bases). CDR1 and CDR2 from the germline V gene are MNHNY and SVGAGI (reference sequence). V lost 2 bases, J lost 4 bases, and 12 bases lay in between. This CDR3 contains 15 residues. Here the CDR3 DNA reads TGTGCCAGCAGTTACCTGGACAGCAATAATCAGCCCCAGCATTTT. Its translation is CASSYLDSNNQPQHF.

The rearrangement uses TRBV20-1 and TRBJ1-1; unclear D gene. This CDR3 has 11 amino acids. V gave up 7 bases and J gave up 5 bases, with 11 bases separating them. In germline, CDR1 is DFQATT, CDR2 SNEGSKA (reference sequence). The DNA for the CDR3 is TGCAGTGTTAGTATGTGGACTGAAGCTTTCTTT. Amino acids: CSVSMWTEAFF.

V usage is TRBV5-1 and J usage is TRBJ2-1, with a tentative D call TRBD2 (6 bases). V gave up 4 bases and J gave up 9 bases, with 17 bases separating them. Per germline, CDR1 SGHRS and CDR2 YFSETQ. The CDR3 contains 14 residues. In nucleotides, the CDR3 is TGCGCCAGCAGCCCGAGTGGGGGAGGAAGTGAGCAGTTCTTC. It codes for CASSPSGGGSEQFF.

The chain recombines TRBV19 with TRBJ2-1; 9 bases are a match to TRBD2. The V gene end was trimmed by 2 bases and the J gene end by 5 bases; junction bases not matched to a gene: 4. Germline V gene lookup returns CDR1 LNHDA and CDR2 SQIVND (reference sequence). The CDR3 totals 15 residues. The CDR3 region has the DNA TGTGCCAGTAGTATAATTAGCGGGAGCCACAATGAGCAGTTCTTC. Translated, it gives CASSIISGSHNEQFF.

This clone was counted a single time. The chain employs TRBV12-5 and TRBJ1-1; D is uncertain. V dropped 1 base and J dropped 0 bases, with 12 bases sitting between them. Per the germline V gene, CDR1 is LGHNT and CDR2 is FRNRAP. The length of the CDR3 is 16 residues. The CDR3 DNA reads TGTGCTAGTGGTTTGGAGAGCTACGGAATGAACACTGAAGCTTTCTTT. Its translation is CASGLESYGMNTEAFF. The full variable domain, its missing parts supplied by reference TRBV12-5 and TRBJ1-1, is DARVTQTPRHKVTEMGQEVTMRCQPILGHNTVFWYRQTMMQGLELLAYFRNRAPLDDSGMPKDRFSAEMPDATLATLKIQPSEPRDSAVYFCASGLESYGMNTEAFFGQGTRLTVV.

This rearrangement joins TRBV9 to TRBJ2-1, with a possible D match to TRBD2 (5 bases). The CDR3 contains 15 residues. Trimming removed 3 bases from V and 0 bases from J, with 10 bases in between. Germline V gene data show CDR1 as SGDLS and CDR2 as YYNGEE. The DNA of the CDR3 is TGTGCCAGCAGCGAAGGAGGCGGCTCCTACAATGAGCAGTTCTTC. Its translation is CASSEGGGSYNEQFF.

The genes are TRBV9 and TRBJ2-7; TRBD2 matches at 7 bases. The V gene's germline CDR1 is SGDLS and CDR2 YYNGEE. The CDR3 is 14 amino acids. After removal of 5 bases from V and 3 bases from J, the junction contained 8 bases not matched to a gene. The CDR3 nucleotides are TGTGCCAGCAGTGCGAGACTAGCAGGCTACGAGCAGTACTTC. Its translation is CASSARLAGYEQYF.

The rearrangement links TRBV28 to TRBJ1-2, with TRBD1 as a possible D gene (5 bases). CDR1 and CDR2 from the germline V gene are MDHEN and SYDVKM. The ends were cut back, 3 bases at V and 0 bases at J, with 8 bases in the middle. CDR3 size: 14 residues. The CDR3 reads CASSFGGTNYGYTF. Written as DNA, the CDR3 is TGTGCCAGCAGTTTTGGGGGAACTAACTATGGCTACACCTTC.

CDR3 sequence (DNA): TGCGCCAGCAGCCAATCTCAGCGTAAAATAAGCACAGATACGCAGTATTTT. Protein product: CASSQSQRKISTDTQYF. J is TRBJ2-3 and V is TRBV4-3; unclear D gene. Per germline, CDR1 LGHNA and CDR2 YSLEER. V was pared by 2 bases and J by 0 bases, with 15 bases between. This CDR3 has 17 residues.

The chain is built from TRBV29-1 and TRBJ2-1, with 12 bases that match TRBD2. This CDR3 is built from 14 residues. With 7 bases clipped from V and 8 bases from J, the junction kept 9 bases outside the gene matches. Germline V gives CDR1 SQVTM, CDR2 ANQGSEA. CDR3 protein: CSALLAGGGYEQFF. Here the CDR3 DNA reads TGCAGCGCATTACTAGCGGGAGGAGGGTATGAGCAGTTCTTC.

This chain joins TRBV11-3 and TRBJ2-7; possible D gene TRBD2, 6 bases. CDR1 and CDR2 (germline): SGHNT, YENEEA. This CDR3 has 15 residues. The V and J ends lost 0 bases and 6 bases respectively, with 15 bases between them. CDR3 nucleotide sequence: TGTGCCAGCAGCTTAGAACCCGGACTATCTAGCGAGCAGTACTTC. It specifies CASSLEPGLSSEQYF.

A few counts support this clone. Other DNA sequences from this sample encode an identical CDR3 as well. The chain joins TRBV7-9 to TRBJ1-5; D is ambiguous. This CDR3 contains 12 residues. Trimming took off 0 bases at V and 3 bases at J, with 0 bases between the two ends. Germline values: CDR1 SEHNR, CDR2 FQNEAQ (reference sequence). This CDR3 reads CASSLANQPQHF. In nucleotides, the CDR3 is TGTGCCAGCAGCTTAGCCAATCAGCCCCAGCATTTT. The variable domain in full, completed from reference TRBV7-9 and TRBJ1-5, reads DTGVSQNPRHKITKRGQNVTFRCDPISEHNRLYWYRQTLGQGPEFLTYFQNEAQLEKSRLLSDRFSAERPKGSFSTLEIQRTEQGDSAMYLCASSLANQPQHFGDGTRLSIL.

V gene TRBV16 combines with J gene TRBJ1-4; weak D call: TRBD1 (6 bases). V lost 0 bases and J lost 7, with 9 bases in between. Germline assignment: CDR1 KGHSY and CDR2 FQNENV. This CDR3 is built from 14 residues. This CDR3 is CASSQSTGGEKLFF. CDR3 bases: TGTGCCAGCAGCCAATCGACAGGAGGTGAAAAACTGTTTTTT.

The gene calls are TRBV5-6 and TRBJ2-1; D is ambiguous. V lost 4 bases to trimming and J lost 3 bases, with 5 bases between them. The V gene's germline CDR1 is SGHDT and CDR2 YYEEEE. The CDR3 contains 12 residues. The CDR3: CASSQSYNEQFF. CDR3 DNA: TGTGCCAGCAGCCAGAGCTACAATGAGCAGTTCTTC.

The chain uses TRBV7-9 and TRBJ1-5; TRBD1 matches 8 bases. Looked up from germline, CDR1 is SEHNR and CDR2 is FQNEAQ (reference sequence). The CDR3 totals 15 residues. V lost 4 bases, J lost 6 bases, and 8 bases stayed unmatched. The CDR3 DNA is TGTGCCAGCAGCTCGACAGGGGATGAGGGTCAGCCCCAGCATTTT. Amino acid sequence: CASSSTGDEGQPQHF.